The T cell receptor (beta chain) under discussion was sequenced for a study of radiotherapy plus CTLA-4 blockade in lung cancer. The wider study: Objective responses emerged in about 20% of patients, and roughly 28% attained disease control.

Trimming pared 4 bases from V and 14 bases from J, leaving 11 bases between. This CDR3 region has 11 residues. The germline V gene has CDR1 SNHLY and CDR2 FYNNEI. This clone has only one observation. Its target is not known. The table came from immunoSEQ multiplex PCR; TCRdb's copy has only in-frame clones and leaves some out. The profile shows around 70,000 clones, around 86% of them singletons. Notes on the study in general: Clones derived from tumor TCRs expanded in blood after radiotherapy plus ipilimumab. It was early blood T cell clone dynamics, with interferon-beta, that reportedly best predicted response.

Chemo-refractory metastatic non-small-cell lung cancer patients underwent focal radiation alongside CTLA-4 blockade with ipilimumab. The receptor's source is a human donor with non-small cell lung cancer who had a partial response to radiotherapy plus ipilimumab. Here the sequenced sample was peripheral blood, taken from a patient treated with radiotherapy plus ipilimumab. This chain links TRBV2 with TRBJ1-4; D call uncertain. The CDR3 is CASSAGNTLFF. In DNA, the CDR3 is TGTGCCAGCAGTGCCGGGAATACTCTGTTTTTT. The full variable domain, with the rest looked up from reference TRBV2 and TRBJ1-4, is EPEVTQTPSHQVTQMGQEVILRCVPISNHLYFYWYRQILGQKVEFLVSFYNNEISEKSEIFDDQFSVERPDGSNFTLKIRSTKLEDSAMYFCASSAGNTLFFGSGTQLSVL.